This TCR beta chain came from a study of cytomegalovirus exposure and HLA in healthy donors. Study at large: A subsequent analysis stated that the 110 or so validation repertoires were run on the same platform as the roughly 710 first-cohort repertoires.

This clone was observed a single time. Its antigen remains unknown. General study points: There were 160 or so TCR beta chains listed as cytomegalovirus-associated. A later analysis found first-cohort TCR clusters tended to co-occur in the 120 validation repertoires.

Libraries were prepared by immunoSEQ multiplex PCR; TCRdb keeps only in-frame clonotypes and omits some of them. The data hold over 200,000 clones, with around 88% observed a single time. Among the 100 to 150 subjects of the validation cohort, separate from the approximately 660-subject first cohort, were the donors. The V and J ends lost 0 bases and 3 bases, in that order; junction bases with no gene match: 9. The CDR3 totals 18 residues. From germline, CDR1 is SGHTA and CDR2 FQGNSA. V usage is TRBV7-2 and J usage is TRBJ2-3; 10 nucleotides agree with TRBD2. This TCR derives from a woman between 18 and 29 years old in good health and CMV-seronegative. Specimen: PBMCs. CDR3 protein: CASSLATSLAGVTDTQYF. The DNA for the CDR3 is TGTGCCAGCAGCTTAGCTACCTCTCTAGCGGGAGTAACAGATACGCAGTATTTT. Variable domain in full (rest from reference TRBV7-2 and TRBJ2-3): GAGVSQSPSNKVTEKGKDVELRCDPISGHTALYWYRQSLGQGLEFLIYFQGNSAPDKSGLPSDRFSAERTGGSVSTLTIQRTQQEDSAVYLCASSLATSLAGVTDTQYFGPGTRLTVL.